The rows below give T cell receptor beta chains drawn from one sample of a study of persistence of HIV-infected CD4 T cells. Antigens for these TCRs are unknown. The data were produced by immunoSEQ multiplex PCR, yet TCRdb's version contains in-frame clones alone and is incomplete. The profile shows under 60,000 clones, approximately 72% of them singletons. This specimen was CD4+ T cells sorted from PBMCs after 18-hour stimulation, taken from a patient who received antiretroviral therapy. The receptors were gathered from an adult man with HIV who was CMV-seropositive. Both conserved end residues are part of each CDR3. A D gene is named only where the DNA matches it firmly. Clone size is shown for a subset of rows, as once, few, many or a class of expanded clone.

TRBJ2-4	.	15	TRBV4-1	.	CASSPRGEDKNIQYF	TGCGCCAGCAGCCCCAGGGGGGAGGACAAAAACATTCAGTACTTC
TRBJ2-1	.	18	TRBV11-3	TRBD2	CASSLGLAGGVFVNEQFF	TGTGCCAGCAGCTTGGGACTAGCGGGAGGCGTTTTTGTTAATGAGCAGTTCTTC
TRBJ2-1	.	14	TRBV3-1/TRBV3-2	.	CASSHNYRYNEQFF	TGTGCCAGCAGCCACAACTACCGCTACAATGAGCAGTTCTTC
TRBJ2-3	few	15	TRBV3-1/TRBV3-2	.	CASSQGPVSTDTQYF	TGTGCCAGCAGCCAGGGACCGGTCAGCACAGATACGCAGTATTTT
TRBJ2-3	few	14	TRBV7-2	TRBD2	CASSLELAADTQYF	TGTGCCAGCAGCTTAGAACTAGCGGCAGATACGCAGTATTTT
TRBJ1-5	.	16	TRBV10-3	TRBD1	CAISEGLDRVNQPQHF	TGTGCCATCAGTGAGGGACTCGACAGGGTGAATCAGCCCCAGCATTTT
TRBJ1-1	.	13	TRBV30	.	CAWNGDKGTEAFF	TGTGCCTGGAACGGGGACAAAGGGACTGAAGCTTTCTTT
TRBJ2-1	.	15	TRBV6-2/TRBV6-3	TRBD2	CASSAGTSGSYEQFF	TGTGCCAGCAGTGCCGGGACTAGCGGGAGTTATGAGCAGTTCTTC
TRBJ1-4	.	15	TRBV2	TRBD1	CASRVRQGGDEKLFF	TGTGCCAGCAGGGTAAGACAGGGAGGAGATGAAAAACTGTTTTTT
TRBJ2-7	once	14	TRBV19	TRBD1	CASSTWDSTYEQYF	TGTGCCAGTAGTACTTGGGACAGTACCTACGAGCAGTACTTC
TRBJ2-7	.	13	TRBV5-1	.	CASTPGSSYEQYF	TGCGCCAGCACGCCCGGGAGCTCCTACGAGCAGTACTTC
TRBJ2-3	.	18	TRBV4-1	TRBD2	CASSQDRRLAGSTDTQYF	TGCGCCAGCAGCCAAGATAGGAGACTAGCGGGTAGCACAGATACGCAGTATTTT
TRBJ1-5	.	12	TRBV7-9	.	CASSPGGRPQHF	TGTGCCAGCAGCCCGGGAGGGCGGCCCCAGCATTTT
TRBJ1-2	few	14	TRBV29-1	.	CSVEPQGGSGGYTF	TGCAGCGTGGAACCCCAAGGGGGGAGCGGTGGCTACACCTTC
TRBJ1-6	.	15	TRBV3-1/TRBV3-2	.	CASSQEEQSFSPLHF	TGTGCCAGCAGCCAAGAGGAACAATCTTTTTCACCCCTCCACTTT
TRBJ2-3	.	14	TRBV6-6	.	CASSLTDSTDTQYF	TGTGCCAGCAGTTTGACAGACAGCACAGATACGCAGTATTTT
TRBJ1-6	.	12	TRBV27	TRBD1	CASAGQDLSLHF	TGTGCCAGCGCAGGACAGGATCTATCCCTCCACTTT
TRBJ1-2	.	15	TRBV7-8	.	CASSPGQYVNYGYTF	TGTGCCAGCAGCCCTGGACAGTATGTTAACTATGGCTACACCTTC
TRBJ2-7	.	17	TRBV4-1	.	CASSQGGDSGSLIEQYF	TGCGCCAGCAGCCAAGGGGGGGATTCAGGATCATTAATCGAGCAGTACTTC
TRBJ1-1	few	13	TRBV19	.	CASSSRATRKAFF	TGTGCCAGTAGTAGCCGGGCCACAAGAAAAGCTTTCTTT
TRBJ2-5	.	13	TRBV5-1	.	CASSLSRGETQYF	TGCGCCAGCAGCTTGTCCAGGGGAGAGACCCAGTACTTC
TRBJ1-6	few	15	TRBV4-2	.	CASSQGGDGVPPLHF	TGTGCCAGCAGCCAAGGAGGGGACGGGGTCCCACCCCTCCACTTT
TRBJ1-4	few	14	TRBV5-1	.	CASSSTGQGEKLFF	TGCGCCAGCAGCTCCACCGGGCAAGGGGAAAAACTGTTTTTT
TRBJ1-4	.	15	TRBV5-4	TRBD1	CASSSTGTGREKLFF	TGTGCCAGCAGCTCAACCGGGACAGGGCGTGAAAAACTGTTTTTT
TRBJ2-1	.	15	TRBV9	TRBD2	CASSVTSGGSNEQFF	TGTGCCAGCAGCGTCACTAGCGGGGGGTCGAATGAGCAGTTCTTC
TRBJ1-2	medium-sized	13	TRBV10-1	TRBD1	CASSADRGEGYTF	TGCGCCAGCAGTGCGGACAGGGGAGAAGGCTACACCTTC
TRBJ1-2	.	14	TRBV30	.	CAWSVLSRGYGYTF	TGTGCCTGGAGTGTACTGAGCAGGGGCTATGGCTACACCTTC
TRBJ2-3	.	16	TRBV5-4	TRBD2	CASSLRKREGTDTQYF	TGTGCCAGCAGCTTACGGAAGCGGGAAGGCACAGATACGCAGTATTTT
TRBJ1-5	few	17	TRBV30	TRBD1	CAWSARQGSPGNQPQHF	TGTGCCTGGAGTGCGAGACAGGGGTCTCCGGGCAATCAGCCCCAGCATTTT
TRBJ1-6	.	14	TRBV27	.	CASSLGFLYSPLHF	TGTGCCAGCAGTTTAGGTTTTCTATATTCACCCCTCCACTTT
TRBJ2-4	.	16	TRBV7-2	.	CASSLEQGGRGNIQYF	TGTGCCAGCAGCTTAGAACAGGGAGGGAGAGGAAACATTCAGTACTTC
TRBJ1-2	once	14	TRBV3-1/TRBV3-2	TRBD1	CASSRQGQGYGYTF	TGTGCCAGCAGCCGCCAGGGACAGGGATATGGCTACACCTTC
TRBJ1-6	.	18	TRBV7-6	.	CASSLAGGGGSRNSPLHF	TGTGCCAGCAGCTTAGCGGGGGGCGGAGGGTCCCGTAATTCACCCCTCCACTTT
TRBJ1-2	.	13	TRBV3-1/TRBV3-2	.	CASSRDTNYGYTF	TGTGCCAGCAGTCGGGACACCAACTATGGCTACACCTTC
TRBJ2-7	.	12	TRBV30	.	CAWSPRIYEQYF	TGTGCCTGGAGTCCGAGGATCTACGAGCAGTACTTC
TRBJ1-3	.	16	TRBV19	.	CASSLRQMTSGNTIYF	TGTGCCAGTAGTCTTCGACAGATGACCTCTGGAAACACCATATATTTT
TRBJ2-7	.	18	TRBV5-1	TRBD1	CASILKTGGVTRSYEQYF	TGCGCCAGCATCCTGAAGACAGGGGGCGTTACTCGATCCTACGAGCAGTACTTC
TRBJ2-1	.	15	TRBV27	.	CASSASGTLIGPQFF	TGTGCCAGCAGTGCTTCCGGGACTCTAATAGGCCCCCAGTTCTTC
TRBJ1-1	.	12	TRBV20-1	.	CSASWGFTEAFF	TGCAGTGCTAGTTGGGGTTTCACTGAAGCTTTCTTT
TRBJ2-7	.	13	TRBV12-3/TRBV12-4	.	CASGPGRIYEQYF	TGTGCCAGCGGACCGGGACGGATCTACGAGCAGTACTTC
TRBJ1-6	.	17	TRBV5-4	TRBD1	CASSLALLTGNNSPLHF	TGTGCCAGCAGCTTGGCCCTTTTGACAGGGAATAATTCACCCCTCCACTTT
TRBJ1-1	.	12	TRBV29-1	.	CSVLEGGTQAFF	TGCAGCGTTCTAGAAGGCGGGACCCAAGCTTTCTTT
TRBJ2-6	.	16	TRBV4-2	.	CASSQDPRVGANVLTF	TGTGCCAGCAGCCAAGACCCCAGGGTTGGGGCCAACGTCCTGACTTTC
TRBJ2-7	once	13	TRBV12-3/TRBV12-4	.	CASNLEFDYEQYF	TGTGCCAGCAACCTCGAGTTCGACTACGAGCAGTACTTC
TRBJ2-1	.	15	TRBV6-2/TRBV6-3	TRBD1	CASSDPGQAYNEQFF	TGTGCCAGCAGTGATCCGGGACAGGCTTACAATGAGCAGTTCTTC
TRBJ2-1	.	14	TRBV29-1	.	CSASRQGINNEQFF	TGCAGCGCCTCGAGGCAGGGGATCAACAATGAGCAGTTCTTC
TRBJ1-2	.	14	TRBV3-1/TRBV3-2	TRBD1	CASSQGQGPYGYTF	TGTGCCAGCAGCCAAGGACAGGGGCCCTATGGCTACACCTTC
TRBJ2-5	.	13	TRBV30	TRBD1	CAWNRDRGETQYF	TGTGCCTGGAACCGGGACAGGGGTGAGACCCAGTACTTC
TRBJ2-2	.	17	TRBV24-1	TRBD2	CATSDGGTSANTGELFF	TGTGCCACCAGTGATGGGGGGACTAGCGCGAACACCGGGGAGCTGTTTTTT
TRBJ1-5	.	16	TRBV7-9	TRBD1	CASSHFGTGGNQPQHF	TGTGCCAGCAGCCACTTCGGGACAGGGGGAAATCAGCCCCAGCATTTT
TRBJ2-3	.	18	TRBV7-8	.	CASSLDKRQGRGTDTQYF	TGTGCCAGCAGCTTAGACAAACGACAGGGGAGGGGAACAGATACGCAGTATTTT
TRBJ1-4	.	16	TRBV15	.	CATSPLRQALNEKLFF	TGTGCCACCAGTCCCCTAAGACAGGCCCTTAATGAAAAACTGTTTTTT
TRBJ1-2	.	16	TRBV5-1	TRBD1	CASSGGARTGSYGYTF	TGCGCCAGCAGCGGCGGAGCAAGGACAGGGAGCTATGGCTACACCTTC
TRBJ1-2	.	11	TRBV3-1/TRBV3-2	.	CASSLGYGYTF	TGTGCCAGCAGCCTTGGGTATGGCTACACCTTC
TRBJ2-1	.	14	TRBV2	.	CASHRPSLDNEQFF	TGTGCCAGCCATAGGCCCAGTCTGGACAATGAGCAGTTCTTC